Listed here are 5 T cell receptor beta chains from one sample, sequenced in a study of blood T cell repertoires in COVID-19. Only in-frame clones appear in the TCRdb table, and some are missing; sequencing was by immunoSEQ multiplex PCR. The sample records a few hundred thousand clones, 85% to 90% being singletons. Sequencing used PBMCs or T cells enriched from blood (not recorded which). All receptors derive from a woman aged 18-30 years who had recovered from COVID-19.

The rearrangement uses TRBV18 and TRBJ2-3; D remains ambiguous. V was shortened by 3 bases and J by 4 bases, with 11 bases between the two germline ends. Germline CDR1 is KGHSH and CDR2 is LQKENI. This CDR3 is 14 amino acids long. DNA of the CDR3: TGTGCCAGCTCACCTTCGGGTAATGCAGATACGCAGTATTTT. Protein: CASSPSGNADTQYF.

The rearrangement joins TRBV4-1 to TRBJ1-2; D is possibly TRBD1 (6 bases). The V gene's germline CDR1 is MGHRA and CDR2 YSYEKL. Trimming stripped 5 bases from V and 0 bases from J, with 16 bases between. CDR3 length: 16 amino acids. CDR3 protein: CASSDGQPQANYGYTF. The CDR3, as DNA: TGCGCCAGCAGCGACGGACAGCCTCAAGCTAACTATGGCTACACCTTC.

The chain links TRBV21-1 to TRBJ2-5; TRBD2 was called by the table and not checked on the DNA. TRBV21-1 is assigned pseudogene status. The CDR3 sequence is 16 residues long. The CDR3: CASSRKRGSGRETQYF. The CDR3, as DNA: TGTGCCAGCAGCAGGAAACGGGGGTCGGGAAGAGAGACCCAGTACTTC.

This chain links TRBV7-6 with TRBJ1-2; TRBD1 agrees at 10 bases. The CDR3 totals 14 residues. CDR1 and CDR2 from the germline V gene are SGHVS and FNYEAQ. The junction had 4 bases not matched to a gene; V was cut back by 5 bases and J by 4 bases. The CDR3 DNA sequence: TGTGCCAGCAGCCCAGACAGGGGGCCCTATGGCTACACCTTC. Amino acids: CASSPDRGPYGYTF.

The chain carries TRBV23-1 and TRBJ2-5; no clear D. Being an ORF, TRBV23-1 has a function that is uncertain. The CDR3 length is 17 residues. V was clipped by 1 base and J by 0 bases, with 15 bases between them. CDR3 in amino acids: CASSQWAPPSYQETQYF. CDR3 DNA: TGCGCCAGCAGTCAATGGGCTCCTCCCTCGTACCAAGAGACCCAGTACTTC.